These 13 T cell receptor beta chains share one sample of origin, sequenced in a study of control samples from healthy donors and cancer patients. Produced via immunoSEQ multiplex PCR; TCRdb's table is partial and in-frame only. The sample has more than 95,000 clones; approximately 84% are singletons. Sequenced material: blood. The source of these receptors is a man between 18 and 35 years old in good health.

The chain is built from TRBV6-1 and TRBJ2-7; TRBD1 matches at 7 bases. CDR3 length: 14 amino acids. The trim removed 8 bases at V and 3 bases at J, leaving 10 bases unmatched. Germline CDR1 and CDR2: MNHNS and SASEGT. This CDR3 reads CASLPRDSSYEQYF. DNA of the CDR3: TGTGCCAGCTTGCCCCGGGACAGTAGCTACGAGCAGTACTTC.

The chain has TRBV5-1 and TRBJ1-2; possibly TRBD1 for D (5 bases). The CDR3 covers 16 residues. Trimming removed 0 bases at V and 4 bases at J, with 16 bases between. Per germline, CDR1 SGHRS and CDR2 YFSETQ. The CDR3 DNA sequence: TGCGCCAGCAGCTTGGGTAGTATTCGGGACGTCTATGGCTACACCTTC. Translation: CASSLGSIRDVYGYTF.

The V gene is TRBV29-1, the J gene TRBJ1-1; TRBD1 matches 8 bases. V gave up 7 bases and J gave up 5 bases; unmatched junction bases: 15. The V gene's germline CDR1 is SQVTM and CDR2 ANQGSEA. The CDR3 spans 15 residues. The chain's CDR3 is CSASKRTGSRTEAFF. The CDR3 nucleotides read TGCAGCGCTTCTAAAAGGACAGGGAGTAGGACTGAAGCTTTCTTT.

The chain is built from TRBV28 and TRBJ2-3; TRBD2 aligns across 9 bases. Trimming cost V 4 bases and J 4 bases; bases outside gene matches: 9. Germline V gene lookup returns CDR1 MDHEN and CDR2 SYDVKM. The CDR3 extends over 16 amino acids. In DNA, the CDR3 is TGTGCCAGCAGTTACAATAGCGGGAGATCAGCAGATACGCAGTATTTT. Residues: CASSYNSGRSADTQYF.

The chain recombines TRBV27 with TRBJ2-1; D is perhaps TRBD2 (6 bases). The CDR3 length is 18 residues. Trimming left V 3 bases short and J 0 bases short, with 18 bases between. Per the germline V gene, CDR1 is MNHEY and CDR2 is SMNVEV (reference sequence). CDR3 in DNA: TGTGCCAGCAGTTTCGGGGAGGAGCGGTTGAGCTCCTACAATGAGCAGTTCTTC. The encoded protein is CASSFGEERLSSYNEQFF.

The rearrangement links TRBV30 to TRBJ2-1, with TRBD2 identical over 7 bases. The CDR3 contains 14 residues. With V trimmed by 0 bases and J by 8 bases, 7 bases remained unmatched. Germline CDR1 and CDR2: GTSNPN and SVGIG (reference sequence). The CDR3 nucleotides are TGTGCCTGGAGTGTGGGAGCGGGACGGGATGAGCAGTTCTTC. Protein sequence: CAWSVGAGRDEQFF.

The CDR3 nucleotides are TGTGCCAGCAGCCCCGTCTTTGAAGCTTTCTTT. It yields the protein CASSPVFEAFF. The genes are TRBV11-2 and TRBJ1-1; D gene ambiguous. V lost 5 bases to trimming and J lost 7 bases, with 8 bases between them. CDR3 length: 11 amino acids. Per the germline V gene, CDR1 is SGHAT and CDR2 is FQNNGV.

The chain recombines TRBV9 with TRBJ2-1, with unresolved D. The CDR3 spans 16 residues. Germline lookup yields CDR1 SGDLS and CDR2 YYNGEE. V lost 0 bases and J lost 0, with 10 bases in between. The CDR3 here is CASSVDKVSSYNEQFF. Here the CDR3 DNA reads TGTGCCAGCAGCGTAGATAAGGTCAGCTCCTACAATGAGCAGTTCTTC.

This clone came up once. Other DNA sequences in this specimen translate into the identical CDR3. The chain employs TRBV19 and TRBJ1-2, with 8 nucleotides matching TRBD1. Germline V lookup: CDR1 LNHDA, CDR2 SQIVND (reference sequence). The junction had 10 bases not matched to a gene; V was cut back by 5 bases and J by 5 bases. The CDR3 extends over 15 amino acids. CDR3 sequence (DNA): TGTGCCAGTAGTCCCGAGCAGGGGGCTAGATATGGCTACACCTTC. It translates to CASSPEQGARYGYTF.

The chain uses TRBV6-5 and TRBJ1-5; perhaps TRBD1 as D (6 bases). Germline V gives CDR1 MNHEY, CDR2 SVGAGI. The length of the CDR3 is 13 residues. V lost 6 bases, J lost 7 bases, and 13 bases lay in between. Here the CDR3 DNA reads TGTGCCAGCAGGGGAGGGGGGAACCAGCCCCAGCATTTT. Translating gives CASRGGGNQPQHF.

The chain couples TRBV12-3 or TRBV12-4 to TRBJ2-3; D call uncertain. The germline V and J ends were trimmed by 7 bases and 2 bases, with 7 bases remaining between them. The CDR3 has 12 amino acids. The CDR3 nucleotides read TGTGCCAGCACCGACATCACAGATACGCAGTATTTT. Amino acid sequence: CASTDITDTQYF.

The CDR3, as DNA: TGTGCCAGCTCAGGAGGGGAAGAGACCCAGTACTTC. Protein sequence: CASSGGEETQYF. The rearrangement links TRBV18 to TRBJ2-5; perhaps TRBD2 as D (6 bases). Per germline, CDR1 KGHSH and CDR2 LQKENI. The CDR3 consists of 12 residues. V lost 5 bases to trimming and J lost 3 bases, with 7 bases between them.

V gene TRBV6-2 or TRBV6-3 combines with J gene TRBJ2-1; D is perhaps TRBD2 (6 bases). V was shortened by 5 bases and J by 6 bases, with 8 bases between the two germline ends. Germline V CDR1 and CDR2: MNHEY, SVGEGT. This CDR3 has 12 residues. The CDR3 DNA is TGTGCCAGCAGTCTCGGGGGCAATGAGCAGTTCTTC. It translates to CASSLGGNEQFF.